Sequencing of this T cell receptor (beta chain) was carried out in a study of T cell changes during pregnancy in multiple sclerosis. The assay was immunoSEQ multiplex PCR, and TCRdb's table has in-frame clones only and misses some. The table lists about 89,000 clones, 90% to 95% of them singletons. This CDR3 is built from 16 residues. Trimming cost V 6 bases and J 5 bases; bases outside gene matches: 8. Germline loops: CDR1 KGHSH, CDR2 LQKENI. The V call is TRBV18, the J call TRBJ2-5; 14 nucleotides align to TRBD2. The TCR was taken from a female donor in good health, enrolled as a control in a pregnancy study. This specimen consisted of peripheral blood, obtained after pregnancy. The CDR3 spells CASSRGLAGVGETQYF. The CDR3 DNA is TGTGCCAGCTCGCGGGGACTAGCGGGAGTTGGGGAGACCCAGTACTTC. The complete variable domain, with remaining parts taken from reference TRBV18 and TRBJ2-5, reads NAGVMQNPRHLVRRRGQEARLRCSPMKGHSHVYWYRQLPEEGLKFMVYLQKENIIDESGMPKERFSAEFPKEGPSILRIQQVVRGDSAAYFCASSRGLAGVGETQYFGPGTRLLVL.